Included here is one T cell receptor (beta chain) sequence, with context. The length of the CDR3 is 15 residues. The V gene's germline CDR1 is SGDLS and CDR2 YYNGEE. V lost 0 bases and J 7 bases, leaving 14 bases between the germline ends. This sample was included in a study of blood T cell repertoires in COVID-19. Study at large: Material from acute and convalescent COVID-19 was sourced from the United States, Italy and Spain. The analysed material was cDNA or gDNA that came from T cells, B-cell-depleted T cells, or PBMCs.

Original data processing: Amplification of reference gene primers was used by the study to estimate nucleated cell counts. Profiled with immunoSEQ multiplex PCR; TCRdb holds only in-frame clones, not every one. V and J calls and clone size come straight from that table; D and trimming were deduced from the DNA. The sample yields about 94,000 clones, 80% to 85% seen once. This clonotype originated in a man in his sixties with acute or convalescent COVID-19. This chain links TRBV9 with TRBJ1-3; possible D gene TRBD1, 6 bases. Sequencing input: peripheral blood. CDR3 loop: CASSVADTQGNTIYF. CDR3 DNA: TGTGCCAGCAGCGTAGCCGACACTCAGGGGAACACCATATATTTT. Complete variable domain (other parts from reference TRBV9 and TRBJ1-3): DSGVTQTPKHLITATGQRVTLRCSPRSGDLSVYWYQQSLDQGLQFLIQYYNGEERAKGNILERFSAQQFPDLHSELNLSSLELGDSALYFCASSVADTQGNTIYFGEGSWLTVV.